A single sample is the source of the 26 T cell receptor beta chains below, sequenced in a study of spatial heterogeneity in lung cancer. Noted time point: sample taken at primary tumor resection. These receptors are not linked to any known antigen. Study results and caveats: Counts of expanded intratumoral alpha and beta TCRs tracked tumor mutation counts.

One entry per CDR3 protein, called by TCRdb with MiXCR from the 5' RACE reads. The sample has around 20,000 distinct CDR3 sequences, around 6.8% seen once. The specimen was lung tumor tissue, collected at surgery. The receptors stem from a male donor with early-stage non-small cell lung cancer.

This clonotype was counted ten times or more. The V gene is TRBV20-1, the J gene TRBJ1-1, with TRBD1 as a possible D gene (5 bases). This CDR3 has 10 residues. The V end was cut by 3 bases, the J end by 9 bases, with 8 bases between. Germline V gives CDR1 DFQATT, CDR2 SNEGSKA (reference sequence). The CDR3 is CSARYRKAFF. The CDR3, as DNA: TGCAGTGCTAGGTACAGGAAAGCTTTCTTT.

This clonotype was counted between two and nine times. The CDR3 nucleotides read TGTGCCAGCAGCCAAGGACTAGCGAATAACTACGAGCAGTACTTC. Protein product: CASSQGLANNYEQYF. The chain uses TRBV4-2 and TRBJ2-7; 8 bases map to TRBD2. Germline trimming cut 1 base from V and 3 bases from J; bases unmatched to any gene: 5. The CDR3 sequence is 15 residues long. Germline-derived CDR1 and CDR2 are LGHNA and YNFKEQ.

This clonotype was seen repeatedly, ten times or more. The rearrangement joins TRBV24-1 to TRBJ2-5; D is unresolved. The germline V gene has CDR1 KGHDR and CDR2 SFDVKD. The V end lost 12 bases, the J end lost 4 bases, and 11 bases lay between the germline ends. CDR3 length: 11 amino acids. CDR3 DNA: TGTGCCGGAACTGGCGGAGAGACCCAGTACTTC. Translating gives CAGTGGETQYF.

This chain uses TRBV7-6 with TRBJ2-2, with D perhaps TRBD1 or TRBD2 (6 bases each). V lost 0 bases to trimming and J lost 5 bases, with 10 bases between them. CDR1 is SGHVS, CDR2 FNYEAQ, per germline. CDR3 length: 15 amino acids. In DNA, the CDR3 is TGTGCCAGCAGCTTAGCAGGGGGGCGAACCGGGGAGCTGTTTTTT. Translating gives CASSLAGGRTGELFF. Together with reference TRBV7-6 and TRBJ2-2, the CDR3 gives the full variable domain: GAGVSQSPRYKVTKRGQDVALRCDPISGHVSLYWYRQALGQGPEFLTYFNYEAQQDKSGLPNDRFSAERPEGSISTLTIQRTEQRDSAMYRCASSLAGGRTGELFFGEGSRLTVL.

Judged by abundance, this clonotype is medium-sized. The V gene is TRBV6-5, the J gene TRBJ1-2; D is uncertain. The V gene lost 2 bases and the J gene lost 7 bases, with 23 bases spanning the gap. This CDR3 spans 17 amino acids. Germline V gene sequence: CDR1 MNHEY, CDR2 SVGAGI. The CDR3 is CASSYDGGGRGRRGYTF. CDR3 nucleotide sequence: TGTGCCAGCAGTTACGACGGTGGAGGCCGGGGAAGACGTGGCTACACCTTC.

The DNA of the CDR3 is TGTGCCAGCAGTTACTTGGCAGGGAGGGATCAGCCCCAGCATTTT. Translation: CASSYLAGRDQPQHF. This chain connects TRBV6-2 or TRBV6-3 to TRBJ1-5, with D possibly being TRBD1 (5 bases). V gave up 1 base and J gave up 5 bases, with 12 bases separating them. In germline, CDR1 is MNHEY, CDR2 SVGEGT. The CDR3 has 15 residues.

This chain joins TRBV28 and TRBJ2-3; 13 nucleotides agree with TRBD2. This CDR3 is built from 17 residues. Losses at the gene ends were 0 bases for V and 1 base for J; bases not matched to a gene: 1. CDR1 MDHEN and CDR2 SYDVKM come from the germline V gene. CDR3 protein: CASSLWGTSGGTDTQYF. As DNA, the CDR3 is TGTGCCAGCAGTTTATGGGGGACTAGCGGGGGCACAGATACGCAGTATTTT.

The chain uses TRBV19 and TRBJ2-2; the match to TRBD1 covers 9 bases. CDR1 and CDR2 (germline): LNHDA, SQIVND (reference sequence). The CDR3 is 20 residues long. V was clipped by 0 bases and J by 5 bases; unmatched bases: 16. CDR3 sequence: CASSIDALGTGNQLTGELFF. The DNA of the CDR3 is TGTGCCAGTAGTATAGATGCCCTTGGGACAGGGAATCAATTAACCGGGGAGCTGTTTTTT.

This clonotype showed up many times. The V call is TRBV7-9, the J call TRBJ1-1; D not resolved. The V gene's germline CDR1 is SEHNR and CDR2 FQNEAQ (reference sequence). The CDR3 contains 13 residues. V shed 1 base and J shed 7 bases, with 10 bases lying between them. CDR3 coding DNA: TGTGCCAGCAGCTTAGTCGGGTCCCTTGAAGCTTTCTTT. Its protein product is CASSLVGSLEAFF.

This clonotype appeared many times. The V gene is TRBV18, the J gene TRBJ1-5, with TRBD1 matching 9 bases. This CDR3 region has 16 residues. V shed 2 bases and J 1 base; nucleotides not matched to a gene: 3. Germline CDR1 reads KGHSH; CDR2 reads LQKENI. This chain's CDR3 is CASSPRTGESNQPQHF. In nucleotides, the CDR3 is TGTGCCAGCTCACCAAGGACAGGGGAGAGCAATCAGCCCCAGCATTTT. Based on the CDR3 plus reference TRBV18 and TRBJ1-5, the full variable domain is NAGVMQNPRHLVRRRGQEARLRCSPMKGHSHVYWYRQLPEEGLKFMVYLQKENIIDESGMPKERFSAEFPKEGPSILRIQQVVRGDSAAYFCASSPRTGESNQPQHFGDGTRLSIL.

The chain links TRBV20-1 to TRBJ1-1; D not resolved. This CDR3 comprises 8 residues. V lost 3 bases and J lost 11, with 4 bases in between. The germline gives CDR1 DFQATT, CDR2 SNEGSKA (reference sequence). In nucleotides, the CDR3 is TGCAGTGCTAGGGAGGCTTTCTTT. Amino acid sequence: CSAREAFF.

In its sample, this clonotype was seen many times. V gene TRBV30 combines with J gene TRBJ1-3; D is ambiguous. V lost 4 bases and J lost 0, with 7 bases in between. The CDR3 totals 13 residues. Germline V gene sequence: CDR1 GTSNPN, CDR2 SVGIG (reference sequence). The CDR3 spells CAWTRDSGNTIYF. CDR3 nucleotides: TGTGCCTGGACCCGGGACTCTGGAAACACCATATATTTT.

The chain uses TRBV5-1 and TRBJ2-2; no firm D call. The V end lost 3 bases, the J end lost 10 bases, and 16 bases lay between the germline ends. Germline CDR1 SGHRS, CDR2 YFSETQ. The CDR3 has 14 amino acids. The CDR3 DNA follows: TGCGCCAGCAGCTCGCGTGGTGAGCCCGTGGAGCTGTTTTTT. This translates into CASSSRGEPVELFF.

This chain joins TRBV6-6 and TRBJ2-2; 7 positions agree with TRBD1. The trim removed 6 bases at V and 0 bases at J, leaving 7 bases unmatched. CDR1 is MNHNY, CDR2 SVGAGI, per germline (reference sequence). The CDR3 spans 16 residues. CDR3 DNA sequence: TGTGCCAGCAGCCAAACCGGGACAGCGAACACCGGGGAGCTGTTTTTT. Amino acids: CASSQTGTANTGELFF.

This clonotype was detected many times. J is TRBJ2-5 and V is TRBV29-1; the D is unclear. The CDR3 sequence is 11 residues long. Germline V lookup: CDR1 SQVTM, CDR2 ANQGSEA. V gave up 1 base and J gave up 4 bases, with 4 bases separating them. The CDR3 DNA sequence: TGCAGCGTTGAAGTAGCAGAGACCCAGTACTTC. This translates into CSVEVAETQYF.

This clonotype came up a few times. The chain links TRBV5-1 to TRBJ2-7; D remains unclear. Germline assignment: CDR1 SGHRS and CDR2 YFSETQ. V was trimmed by 7 bases and J by 7 bases, leaving 6 bases between them. This CDR3 spans 9 amino acids. CDR3 nucleotide sequence: TGCGCCAGCGCCGGAGAGCAGTACTTC. This sequence encodes CASAGEQYF. The complete variable domain, with remaining parts taken from reference TRBV5-1 and TRBJ2-7, reads KAGVTQTPRYLIKTRGQQVTLSCSPISGHRSVSWYQQTPGQGLQFLFEYFSETQRNKGNFPGRFSGRQFSNSRSEMNVSTLELGDSALYLCASAGEQYFGPGTRLTVT.

This clonotype was recorded many times. The chain links TRBV20-1 to TRBJ1-5; maybe TRBD1 (6 bases). This CDR3 has 13 residues. Germline V lookup: CDR1 DFQATT, CDR2 SNEGSKA (reference sequence). Trimming took 5 bases from V and 11 from J, leaving 19 bases between them. CDR3 protein: CSAGDRYHVSQHF. The CDR3 DNA sequence: TGCAGTGCTGGTGACAGGTACCACGTGTCCCAGCATTTT.

The rearrangement joins TRBV20-1 to TRBJ2-7; either TRBD1 or TRBD2 may fit D (5 bases each). Trimming removed 0 bases from V and 3 bases from J, with 15 bases in between. The CDR3 is 15 residues long. Germline CDR1 reads DFQATT; CDR2 reads SNEGSKA (reference sequence). The CDR3 DNA sequence: TGCAGTGCTAGAGACCCAGGGACCGGGAACTACGAGCAGTACTTC. It codes for CSARDPGTGNYEQYF.

The table lists this clonotype with a few counts. CDR3 nucleotide sequence: TGTGCCACCAGCAGAGCTACGGCCTCATACGAGCAGTACTTC. The encoded protein is CATSRATASYEQYF. The chain uses TRBV15 and TRBJ2-7; the D is unclear. V was trimmed by 1 base and J by 4 bases, leaving 11 bases between them. The CDR3 spans 14 residues. The germline gives CDR1 LNHNV, CDR2 YYDKDF (reference sequence).

This clonotype has ten or more counts. The rearrangement uses TRBV5-1 and TRBJ1-2; perhaps TRBD1 as D (6 bases). With 3 bases removed from V and 2 bases from J, the gap between germline ends came to 8 bases. CDR3 length: 13 amino acids. Germline CDR1 and CDR2: SGHRS and YFSETQ. CDR3 coding DNA: TGCGCCAGCAGCTGGACAGAGAACTATGGCTACACCTTC. This encodes CASSWTENYGYTF.

This clonotype has a handful of counts. This chain connects TRBV24-1 to TRBJ2-5; D tentatively fits TRBD1 or TRBD2 (5 bases each). V gave up 1 base and J gave up 4 bases, with 12 bases separating them. The CDR3 is 15 residues long. CDR1 and CDR2 from the germline V gene are KGHDR and SFDVKD. CDR3 DNA: TGTGCCACCAGTGATTTCGGGGACCAGGTAGAGACCCAGTACTTC. Protein sequence: CATSDFGDQVETQYF.

This clonotype was counted a few times. CDR3 sequence (DNA): TGCGCCAGCAGCGGGGGACAGGGTTACACCGGGGAGCTGTTTTTT. This sequence encodes CASSGGQGYTGELFF. The chain links TRBV5-1 to TRBJ2-2; 9 bases align to TRBD1. With 4 bases clipped from V and 3 bases from J, the junction kept 4 bases outside the gene matches. Looked up from germline, CDR1 is SGHRS and CDR2 is YFSETQ. The CDR3 is made up of 15 amino acids.

This clonotype was picked up a small number of times. The chain uses TRBV13 and TRBJ1-2, with a possible D match to TRBD1 (5 bases). The CDR3 is 14 amino acids. CDR1 is PRHDT, CDR2 FYEKMQ, per germline (reference sequence). V was pared by 3 bases and J by 8 bases, with 16 bases between. CDR3 sequence: CASSFLYSQGGYTF. As DNA, the CDR3 is TGTGCCAGCAGCTTTCTATACTCCCAGGGCGGCTACACCTTC.

There are a few counts of this clonotype. V gene TRBV14 combines with J gene TRBJ2-7; maybe TRBD2 (5 bases). This CDR3 is built from 15 residues. Germline V lookup: CDR1 SGHDN, CDR2 FVKESK. V was trimmed by 0 bases and J by 9 bases, leaving 18 bases between them. For the CDR3, the DNA is TGTGCCAGCAGCCAAGATCAGGCCAGGAGGAGCCTGCAGTACTTC. It is translated as CASSQDQARRSLQYF.

The V call is TRBV20-1, the J call TRBJ1-6; D call uncertain. CDR1 and CDR2 (germline): DFQATT, SNEGSKA (reference sequence). The CDR3 runs 13 residues. V gave up 3 bases and J gave up 7 bases, with 10 bases separating them. The CDR3: CSARAQENSPLHF. In DNA form, the CDR3 reads TGCAGTGCTAGGGCCCAGGAGAATTCACCCCTCCACTTT.

This clonotype was picked up a small number of times. The V call is TRBV29-1, the J call TRBJ1-1; 7 bases match TRBD1. CDR1 SQVTM and CDR2 ANQGSEA come from the germline V gene. Losses at the gene ends were 3 bases for V and 2 bases for J; bases not matched to a gene: 3. This CDR3 is 13 amino acids long. The chain's CDR3 is CSVERGLNTEAFF. DNA of the CDR3: TGCAGCGTTGAGAGGGGGCTTAACACTGAAGCTTTCTTT.